This section outlines one T cell receptor beta chain sequence together with its context. What it binds is not known. The sample originates from a study of OX40 agonist ivuxolimab in advanced cancers. Study as a whole: Patients received the agonistic anti-OX40 (CD134) antibody ivuxolimab. Findings and limits, study-wide: Average numbers of expanded clones were greater in CD8+ T cells than in CD4+.

The CDR3 totals 12 residues. Germline CDR1 is SGHRS and CDR2 is YFSETQ. With 2 bases removed from V and 4 bases from J, the gap between germline ends came to 6 bases. Only in-frame clones appear in the TCRdb table, and some are missing; sequencing was by immunoSEQ multiplex PCR. The data hold about 83,000 clones, with about 81% observed a single time. The sequenced sample was CD4+ or CD8+ T cells sorted from blood, obtained in a trial of the OX40 agonist ivuxolimab. The chain recombines TRBV5-1 with TRBJ1-2; D unresolved. This clonotype originated in an adult with an advanced solid tumor such as melanoma, head and neck, liver or kidney cancer. DNA for the CDR3: TGCGCCAGCAGCTTAGGACTCTATGGCTACACCTTC. It translates to CASSLGLYGYTF.